This T cell receptor (beta chain) derives from a study of metastatic and nonmetastatic thyroid tumors. Study context: Patients with malignant and benign thyroid disease provided blood and tumor or nodule tissue, whose repertoires were compared. Study-level findings and limits: The study reportedly found significantly higher TCR beta diversity in malignant thyroid tumors than benign nodules, in blood and tumor.

Per the authors' pipeline: Built for papillary thyroid cancer, a distant-metastasis classifier drew on CDR3 differences across clinicopathological groups. TCRdb used MiXCR to call clones anew from the PCR reads. The V and J calls here are based on TCRdb, not the publication. Among about 43,000 clones listed, about 3.3% were seen once. Ahead of thyroid surgery, no patient had received treatment of any kind. Many counts were recorded for this clone. What it binds is unknown. This CDR3 has 14 amino acids. Germline assignment: CDR1 LNHDA and CDR2 SQIVND (reference sequence). V was shortened by 5 bases and J by 1 base, with 9 bases between the two germline ends.

What was sequenced was blood. The chain combines TRBV19 with TRBJ1-5; TRBD1 is a possible D gene (5 bases). This TCR came from a female donor with papillary thyroid cancer or a benign thyroid nodule (not recorded which). Some clones in this sample may be carry-over from other donors' samples. The CDR3 DNA sequence: TGTGCCAGTAGTCGCAGGGAAAGCAATCAGCCCCAGCATTTT. It translates to CASSRRESNQPQHF.